The clone carrying this T cell receptor beta chain was picked up many times. Time point denoted: newly diagnosed GD, antithyroid drugs for less than 3 months. Preparation of the TCR library used RNA extracted from PBMCs. Arm-PCR of CDR3 regions with iRepertoire HTBI primers generated TCR beta libraries. TCRdb analysed the multiplex PCR reads with MiXCR anew, one entry per CDR3 protein. The sample has around 480,000 distinct CDR3 sequences, roughly 17% seen once. The source of the sample is a study of regulatory T cells in long-lasting Graves disease. V lost 2 bases, J lost 2 bases, and 5 bases stayed unmatched. This CDR3 comprises 15 residues. Germline V lookup: CDR1 SGHTA, CDR2 FQGNSA. The data were also submitted as part of a second study, on T cells in Graves' hyperthyroidism and ophthalmopathy.

The genes are TRBV7-2 and TRBJ2-5, with 7 positions matching TRBD1. Specimen: peripheral blood mononuclear cells (PBMCs), collected at new diagnosis, from a patient treated with antithyroid drugs. The source of this sequence is a man aged 35-49 years with Graves disease. CDR3: CASSLLGTVQETQYF. CDR3 coding DNA: TGTGCCAGCAGCTTATTAGGGACAGTGCAAGAGACCCAGTACTTC.